This is a list of T cell receptor beta chains from one sample in a study of blood T cell repertoires in COVID-19. Assay: immunoSEQ multiplex PCR; the TCRdb copy retains only in-frame clones and omits some. The sample includes 200,000 to 250,000 clones, roughly 84% seen only once; the top ten take less than 4%. Specimen: peripheral blood. These receptors all come from a woman of 80 years or more with acute or convalescent COVID-19. CDR3s include the opening cysteine and the closing phenylalanine or tryptophan. A D gene is named only where the DNA matches it firmly. Some rows have no size entry. The others give once, few or many, or a class for an expanded clone.

CSASAQGAHTEAFF,TGCAGTGCTAGTGCACAGGGGGCGCACACTGAAGCTTTCTTT,TRBV20-1,NA,TRBD1,TRBJ1-1,14
CATSSDRGMNTEAFF,TGTGCCACCAGCTCGGACAGGGGAATGAACACTGAAGCTTTCTTT,TRBV15,NA,TRBD1,TRBJ1-1,15
CASSYSNRGNQPQHF,TGTGCCAGCAGTTACTCGAACCGGGGAAATCAGCCCCAGCATTTT,TRBV6-5,NA,NA,TRBJ1-5,15
CASSLQEAAGYTF,TGTGCCAGCAGCTTGCAGGAAGCTGCCGGCTACACCTTC,TRBV5-4,NA,NA,TRBJ1-2,13
CASSPRSTNPYGYTF,TGTGCCAGCAGCCCGCGAAGTACCAATCCCTATGGCTACACCTTC,TRBV11-2,NA,NA,TRBJ1-2,15
CASSFKGSSTDTQYF,TGCGCCAGCAGCTTTAAGGGGTCTAGCACAGATACGCAGTATTTT,TRBV5-1,NA,NA,TRBJ2-3,15
CAISKGARETQYF,TGTGCCATCAGTAAGGGGGCCCGGGAGACCCAGTACTTC,TRBV10-3,NA,TRBD1,TRBJ2-5,13
CASRPRWNTEAFF,TGTGCCAGCAGGCCCAGGTGGAACACTGAAGCTTTCTTT,TRBV7-8,NA,NA,TRBJ1-1,13
CASSLVLARKETQYF,TGTGCCAGCAGCTTAGTTCTAGCGAGGAAAGAGACCCAGTACTTC,TRBV7-2,NA,NA,TRBJ2-5,15
CATSRDKRGGMNTEAFF,TGTGCCACCAGCAGAGATAAAAGGGGAGGGATGAACACTGAAGCTTTCTTT,TRBV15,NA,NA,TRBJ1-1,17
CASRGDMGVGTQYF,TGTGCCAGTAGGGGGGACATGGGGGTCGGTACGCAGTATTTT,TRBV19,NA,NA,TRBJ2-3,14
CASSFRQGARYGYTF,TGTGCCAGCAGTTTTCGACAGGGGGCGCGATATGGCTACACCTTC,TRBV27,once,TRBD1,TRBJ1-2,15
CATSRDPRATYEQYF,TGTGCCACCAGCAGAGATCCCAGGGCCACCTACGAGCAGTACTTC,TRBV15,NA,NA,TRBJ2-7,15
CASSLGQVGSNEKLFF,TGTGCCAGCAGCCTGGGACAGGTCGGTAGTAATGAAAAACTGTTTTTT,TRBV4-2,few,TRBD1,TRBJ1-4,16
CASSLQGAYEQYF,TGTGCCAGCAGTTTACAGGGCGCCTACGAGCAGTACTTC,TRBV27,NA,NA,TRBJ2-7,13
CASSPPGQRGYNEQFF,TGCGCCAGCAGCCCCCCGGGACAGCGGGGGTACAATGAGCAGTTCTTC,TRBV4-1,NA,NA,TRBJ2-1,16
CASSPGENTEAFF,TGTGCCAGCAGTCCAGGGGAGAACACTGAAGCTTTCTTT,TRBV6-2/TRBV6-3,NA,NA,TRBJ1-1,13
CASSLAQAGQPQHF,TGTGCCAGCAGCTTAGCGCAGGCAGGTCAGCCCCAGCATTTT,TRBV7-9,NA,NA,TRBJ1-5,14
CASSSTSQGAVEAFF,TGTGCCAGTAGTTCCACCTCCCAGGGGGCGGTTGAAGCTTTCTTT,TRBV19,NA,TRBD1,TRBJ1-1,15
CASSQASSGGSSYNEQFF,TGCGCCAGCAGCCAAGCTTCTAGCGGGGGCAGCTCCTACAATGAGCAGTTCTTC,TRBV4-3,NA,TRBD2,TRBJ2-1,18
CASSRTRPNYGYTF,TGTGCCAGCAGCCGCACGCGCCCCAACTATGGCTACACCTTC,TRBV7-2,NA,NA,TRBJ1-2,14
CASSQRDRVGEQYF,TGTGCCAGCAGTCAACGGGACAGGGTTGGCGAGCAGTACTTC,TRBV27,NA,TRBD1,TRBJ2-7,14
CASSFTGTTSYEQYF,TGCGCCAGCAGTTTCACCGGGACTACCTCCTACGAGCAGTACTTC,TRBV5-1,NA,TRBD2,TRBJ2-7,15
CASSLGDTTNTGELFF,TGCGCCAGCAGCTTGGGGGACACCACGAACACCGGGGAGCTGTTTTTT,TRBV5-1,NA,NA,TRBJ2-2,16
CASSEQGALNYGYTF,TGCGCCAGCAGCGAGCAGGGGGCCCTTAACTATGGCTACACCTTC,TRBV5-1,few,TRBD1,TRBJ1-2,15
CASSPLGLKNTEAFF,TGTGCCAGTAGTCCTCTCGGACTTAAGAACACTGAAGCTTTCTTT,TRBV19,NA,NA,TRBJ1-1,15
CAISDGTTGMNTEAFF,TGTGCCATCAGTGACGGAACAACAGGGATGAACACTGAAGCTTTCTTT,TRBV10-3,NA,NA,TRBJ1-1,16
CAWSQGPNQPQHF,TGTGCCTGGAGCCAGGGTCCGAATCAGCCCCAGCATTTT,TRBV30,NA,NA,TRBJ1-5,13
CASSLGQGVEQYF,TGTGCCAGCTCATTGGGACAGGGGGTTGAGCAGTACTTC,TRBV18,NA,TRBD1,TRBJ2-7,13
CASSLGQGSYGYTF,TGTGCCAGCAGCTTAGGGCAGGGAAGCTATGGCTACACCTTC,TRBV7-3,once,NA,TRBJ1-2,14
CASSAPGQGAYEQYF,TGTGCCAGCAGCGCCCCGGGACAGGGGGCCTACGAGCAGTACTTC,TRBV5-4,NA,TRBD1,TRBJ2-7,15
CASSSTGTGGEKLFF,TGTGCCAGCAGCTCAACCGGGACAGGGGGTGAAAAACTGTTTTTT,TRBV28,NA,TRBD1,TRBJ1-4,15
CASTAGVGEKLFF,TGTGCCAGCACGGCAGGGGTGGGTGAAAAACTGTTTTTT,TRBV11-2,NA,NA,TRBJ1-4,13
CASSLDQGSGNTIYF,TGTGCCAGCAGCTTGGATCAGGGAAGTGGAAACACCATATATTTT,TRBV5-4,NA,NA,TRBJ1-3,15
CASSKWSAFF,TGTGCCAGCAGCAAATGGAGCGCTTTCTTT,TRBV5-8,NA,NA,TRBJ1-1,10
CASSVGAGPGEKLFF,TGTGCCAGCAGCGTAGGGGCGGGGCCCGGGGAAAAACTGTTTTTT,TRBV9,NA,NA,TRBJ1-4,15
CASSLLGQYNEQFF,TGTGCCAGCAGCCTTCTGGGACAGTACAATGAGCAGTTCTTC,TRBV4-2,NA,TRBD1,TRBJ2-1,14
CASSRGGPYNEQFF,TGTGCCAGCTCACGGGGGGGGCCTTACAATGAGCAGTTCTTC,TRBV18,NA,NA,TRBJ2-1,14
CASSIGDRGIGSPLHF,TGTGCCAGTAGTATAGGGGACAGGGGAATTGGATCACCCCTCCACTTT,TRBV19,NA,TRBD1,TRBJ1-6,16
CASSPRDRQNPLNTGELFF,TGTGCCAGCTCACCCCGGGACAGGCAAAATCCCCTAAACACCGGGGAGCTGTTTTTT,TRBV18,few,TRBD1,TRBJ2-2,19
CASSLLRTENNSPLHF,TGTGCCAGCAGCTTACTAAGGACAGAGAATAATTCACCCCTCCACTTT,TRBV11-3,once,NA,TRBJ1-6,16
CASSFLGQKNQPQHF,TGTGCCAGCAGTTTCCTGGGACAGAAAAATCAGCCCCAGCATTTT,TRBV28,NA,TRBD1,TRBJ1-5,15
CASSSRGQFGYTF,TGTGCCAGCAGTTCCAGGGGGCAGTTTGGCTACACCTTC,TRBV12-3/TRBV12-4,NA,TRBD1,TRBJ1-2,13
CASSQEIGTVYGYTF,TGTGCCAGCAGCCAAGAAATTGGGACAGTCTATGGCTACACCTTC,TRBV14,NA,TRBD1,TRBJ1-2,15
CASSLGHGRKETQYF,TGTGCCAGCAGCTTGGGACACGGGAGGAAAGAGACCCAGTACTTC,TRBV5-6,NA,TRBD2,TRBJ2-5,15
CASSTPGDPNTEAFF,TGTGCCAGTAGTACCCCGGGAGACCCGAACACTGAAGCTTTCTTT,TRBV19,NA,NA,TRBJ1-1,15
CAWVPQGSGNTIYF,TGTGCCTGGGTACCCCAGGGCTCTGGAAACACCATATATTTT,TRBV30,NA,NA,TRBJ1-3,14
CAPQRGRHAEAFF,TGTGCCCCCCAAAGGGGCCGGCATGCTGAAGCTTTCTTT,TRBV10-3,NA,NA,TRBJ1-1,13
CASSQTGGNRANYGYTF,TGTGCCAGCAGCCAGACAGGGGGCAACCGAGCTAACTATGGCTACACCTTC,TRBV7-9,once,TRBD1,TRBJ1-2,17
CASGLPPQGRAFF,TGTGCTAGTGGTTTGCCGCCCCAGGGAAGAGCTTTCTTT,TRBV12-5,NA,NA,TRBJ1-1,13
CASSRGQGAGNTEAFF,TGTGCCAGCAGTCGCGGACAGGGGGCCGGGAACACTGAAGCTTTCTTT,TRBV6-6,NA,TRBD1,TRBJ1-1,16